These 15 T cell receptor beta chains share one sample of origin, sequenced in a study of cytomegalovirus exposure and HLA in healthy donors. It was with 60 Vbeta and 13 Jbeta primers that the PCR ran. Profiled with immunoSEQ multiplex PCR; TCRdb holds only in-frame clones, not every one. The sample yields about 250,000 clones, around 90% seen once. The sequenced sample was PBMCs. All receptors derive from a girl aged 2 to 9 in good health and CMV-seronegative.

This clone showed up just once. The chain joins TRBV27 to TRBJ2-1; D uncertain. The germline V gene encodes CDR1 MNHEY and CDR2 SMNVEV (reference sequence). Trimming shortened V by 6 bases and J by 8 bases, and 17 bases separated the two germline ends. CDR3 length equals 14 residues. The CDR3 DNA reads as TGTGCCAGCAGAAAGTTCTCTTACAGCTATGAGCAGTTCTTC. It codes for CASRKFSYSYEQFF.

V is TRBV7-6 and J is TRBJ2-3; 9 bases align to TRBD2. This CDR3 region has 17 residues. With V trimmed by 2 bases and J by 4 bases, 10 bases remained unmatched. Germline-derived CDR1 and CDR2 are SGHVS and FNYEAQ. The CDR3 DNA reads TGTGCCAGCAGCTTAAGGGCCCAAGCGGGGGGTGCAGATACGCAGTATTTT. Translating it yields CASSLRAQAGGADTQYF.

The chain has TRBV29-1 and TRBJ2-7; 11 bases line up with TRBD1. CDR3 length: 14 amino acids. Trimming cost V 7 bases and J 3 bases; bases outside gene matches: 8. Germline-derived CDR1 and CDR2 are SQVTM and ANQGSEA. In nucleotides, the CDR3 is TGCAGCGCCGGAGGACAGGGGGCGATCTACGAGCAGTACTTC. Encoded protein: CSAGGQGAIYEQYF.

This clone was observed a few times. The J gene is TRBJ2-7, the V gene TRBV7-2; the D is unclear. V gave up 3 bases and J gave up 0 bases, with 12 bases separating them. CDR3 length: 15 residues. Germline-derived CDR1 and CDR2 are SGHTA and FQGNSA. The CDR3 nucleotides read TGTGCCAGCAGCTTGGGTCGGTACAGCTCCTACGAGCAGTACTTC. Translating gives CASSLGRYSSYEQYF.

This chain connects TRBV27 to TRBJ2-1; 11 positions agree with TRBD2. This CDR3 has 15 residues. The J segment lost 2 bases and the V segment lost 5 bases, leaving 2 bases of the junction unmatched. The germline gives CDR1 MNHEY, CDR2 SMNVEV (reference sequence). The CDR3 loop reads CASSDSGGAYNEQFF. The CDR3 nucleotides read TGTGCCAGCAGTGATAGCGGGGGGGCCTACAATGAGCAGTTCTTC.

In this sample, this clone turned up once. This chain joins TRBV11-2 and TRBJ1-5; 11 nucleotides align to TRBD1. CDR3 size: 19 residues. Losses at the gene ends were 2 bases for V and 2 bases for J; bases not matched to a gene: 11. Per germline, CDR1 SGHAT and CDR2 FQNNGV. CDR3 nucleotide sequence: TGTGCCAGCAGCTTACGCCGGGACAGGGGGTTGTGTGGCAATCAGCCCCAGCATTTT. It is translated as CASSLRRDRGLCGNQPQHF.

J is TRBJ2-2 and V is TRBV7-9; 10 bases agree with TRBD1. The germline V gene has CDR1 SEHNR and CDR2 FQNEAQ (reference sequence). This CDR3 contains 15 residues. The ends lost 2 bases at V and 4 bases at J; junction bases unmatched: 1. In nucleotides, the CDR3 is TGTGCCAGCAGCTTAAGGACAGGGGGCACCGGGGAGCTGTTTTTT. Amino acid sequence: CASSLRTGGTGELFF.

The chain carries TRBV27 and TRBJ1-1; tentative D call: TRBD1 (5 bases). CDR3 length equals 13 residues. Per the germline V gene, CDR1 is MNHEY and CDR2 is SMNVEV (reference sequence). The germline V and J ends were trimmed by 2 bases and 10 bases, with 14 bases remaining between them. The CDR3: CASSLQGQLIAFF. CDR3 coding DNA: TGTGCCAGCAGTTTACAGGGTCAGCTTATAGCTTTCTTT.

This sequence joins TRBV7-8 and TRBJ1-1; D possibly corresponds to TRBD1 (5 bases). In germline, CDR1 is SGHVS, CDR2 FQNEAQ. This CDR3 comprises 16 residues. The V end was cut by 1 base, the J end by 4 bases, with 16 bases between. The CDR3 reads CASSLVAGRVSTEAFF. In nucleotides, the CDR3 is TGTGCCAGCAGCTTAGTAGCGGGCAGGGTTAGCACTGAAGCTTTCTTT.

The chain combines TRBV5-1 with TRBJ2-5; tentatively, D is TRBD1 (5 bases). The germline CDR1 and CDR2 sequences are SGHRS and YFSETQ. Deletions cut 4 bases from V and 2 bases from J, with 12 bases between. The CDR3 contains 14 residues. CDR3: CASSTGHGQETQYF. In nucleotides, the CDR3 is TGCGCCAGCAGCACAGGTCACGGGCAAGAGACCCAGTACTTC.

Written as DNA, the CDR3 is TGTGCCAGTAGTTCTCAAAGGGGCGGGCAGTACTTC. As protein: CASSSQRGGQYF. This chain links TRBV19 with TRBJ2-7; perhaps TRBD1 as D (5 bases). Germline V gene sequence: CDR1 LNHDA, CDR2 SQIVND (reference sequence). Trimming cost V 5 bases and J 9 bases, with 14 bases left between them. The CDR3 is 12 residues long.

The chain couples TRBV9 to TRBJ1-3; D unclear. Germline V gene data show CDR1 as SGDLS and CDR2 as YYNGEE. The CDR3 is 12 residues long. Deletions cut 4 bases from V and 8 bases from J, with 10 bases between. CDR3 DNA sequence: TGTGCCAGCAGCCCCCGCGGGGACACCATATATTTT. Protein product: CASSPRGDTIYF. Based on the CDR3 plus reference TRBV9 and TRBJ1-3, the full variable domain is DSGVTQTPKHLITATGQRVTLRCSPRSGDLSVYWYQQSLDQGLQFLIQYYNGEERAKGNILERFSAQQFPDLHSELNLSSLELGDSALYFCASSPRGDTIYFGEGSWLTVV.

V gene TRBV19 combines with J gene TRBJ2-1, with 13 bases identical to TRBD2. The CDR3 contains 16 residues. J was trimmed by 8 bases and V by 5 bases; bases with no gene match: 9. Germline CDR1 is LNHDA and CDR2 is SQIVND (reference sequence). The CDR3 nucleotides read TGTGCCAGTAGTCGAACGGGACTAGCGGGGTTTCATGAGCAGTTCTTC. Translated: CASSRTGLAGFHEQFF.

V and J are TRBV10-3 and TRBJ2-5; D might be TRBD2 (6 bases). CDR1 is ENHRY, CDR2 SYGVKD, per germline. This CDR3 is 13 amino acids long. The V gene lost 9 bases and the J gene lost 5 bases, with 16 bases spanning the gap. CDR3 sequence (DNA): TGTGCCATAAAGCGAGAAGGAGGGGAGACCCAGTACTTC. Amino acids: CAIKREGGETQYF.

The chain employs TRBV6-4 and TRBJ1-2; a possible D gene is TRBD1 (6 bases). The length of the CDR3 is 14 residues. CDR1 and CDR2 (germline): MRHNA, SNTAGT. Deletions cut 2 bases from V and 3 bases from J, with 10 bases between. The CDR3 reads CASSDNRADYGYTF. The CDR3 nucleotides are TGTGCCAGCAGTGACAACAGGGCTGACTATGGCTACACCTTC.